The next 32 T cell receptor beta chains were all read from a single sample in a study of technical replicates of blood from several donors. TCRdb's table, derived via immunoSEQ multiplex PCR, lists solely in-frame clones and lacks some. The sample contains about 97,000 clones, roughly 95% of which appear only once. The sequencing sample was made of T cells isolated from PBMCs. The receptors derive from a human donor in good health.

The chain joins TRBV4-1 to TRBJ1-2; 8 bases match TRBD1. Germline V lookup: CDR1 MGHRA, CDR2 YSYEKL. The CDR3 extends over 18 amino acids. The junction had 18 bases not matched to a gene; V was cut back by 4 bases and J by 5 bases. The CDR3 region is CASSPRNWDRSERYGYTF. The CDR3, as DNA: TGCGCCAGCAGCCCAAGAAATTGGGACAGGTCCGAAAGGTATGGCTACACCTTC.

The CDR3 region has the DNA TGTGCCAGTAGTATTTCCAGGGGGCGGATGGAAAAACTGTTTTTT. As protein: CASSISRGRMEKLFF. The chain has TRBV19 and TRBJ1-4; 8 positions match TRBD1. The CDR3 totals 15 residues. J was trimmed by 8 bases and V by 3 bases; bases with no gene match: 8. The germline CDR1 and CDR2 sequences are LNHDA and SQIVND (reference sequence).

The CDR3 nucleotides read TGTGCCAGCAGCCCGGCCTTTGGAGGGAGCTCCCCCTACGAGCAGTACTTC. Protein product: CASSPAFGGSSPYEQYF. The rearrangement links TRBV11-1 to TRBJ2-7; D might be TRBD2 (6 bases). The V gene lost 5 bases and the J gene lost 2 bases, with 22 bases spanning the gap. Germline CDR1 reads SGHAT; CDR2 reads FQDESV (reference sequence). This CDR3 is built from 17 residues.

J is TRBJ1-1 and V is TRBV6-1, with TRBD1 matching 8 bases. Germline assignment: CDR1 MNHNS and CDR2 SASEGT. The length of the CDR3 is 14 residues. Losses at the gene ends were 4 bases for V and 0 bases for J; bases not matched to a gene: 1. CDR3 region: CASSVRGLNTEAFF. The CDR3 coding sequence is TGTGCCAGCAGTGTCAGGGGGCTGAACACTGAAGCTTTCTTT.

The rearrangement links TRBV11-3 to TRBJ1-3; the D gene is possibly TRBD1 (6 bases). Germline assignment: CDR1 SGHNT and CDR2 YENEEA. V dropped 2 bases and J dropped 5 bases, with 13 bases sitting between them. The CDR3 has 15 residues. The CDR3 sequence is CASSLNTGWRNTIYF. The CDR3 region has the DNA TGTGCCAGCAGCTTAAATACAGGGTGGAGAAACACCATATATTTT.

V gene TRBV5-1 combines with J gene TRBJ1-2; 7 bases align to TRBD1. From germline, CDR1 is SGHRS and CDR2 YFSETQ. The CDR3 covers 16 residues. J lost 1 base, V lost 3 bases, and 9 bases had no gene match. The CDR3 nucleotides are TGCGCCAGCAGCTCCGCCGGGACAGTCGTTAACTATGGCTACACCTTC. Translated: CASSSAGTVVNYGYTF.

V gene TRBV5-4 combines with J gene TRBJ1-2; 7 positions agree with TRBD1. Germline lookup yields CDR1 SGHNT and CDR2 YYREEE (reference sequence). V dropped 4 bases and J dropped 4; count of bases not matched to a gene: 10. The CDR3 runs to 15 residues. This CDR3 reads CASSNPGQTTYGYTF. CDR3 nucleotide sequence: TGTGCCAGCAGCAATCCGGGACAGACTACCTATGGCTACACCTTC.

The chain joins TRBV19 to TRBJ1-1; no clear D. Deletions cut 2 bases from V and 4 bases from J, with 8 bases between. The CDR3 extends over 13 amino acids. Looked up from germline, CDR1 is LNHDA and CDR2 is SQIVND (reference sequence). The CDR3 DNA sequence: TGTGCCAGTAGTATAAACCGGGGCACTGAAGCTTTCTTT. It translates to CASSINRGTEAFF.

This chain uses TRBV9 with TRBJ2-7; 9 bases are a match to TRBD2. The germline V gene has CDR1 SGDLS and CDR2 YYNGEE. The V gene end was trimmed by 10 bases and the J gene end by 4 bases; junction bases not matched to a gene: 6. The CDR3 runs to 12 residues. The chain's CDR3 is CASGLAGYEQYF. CDR3 nucleotide sequence: TGTGCCTCCGGGCTAGCGGGATACGAGCAGTACTTC.

The chain uses TRBV19 and TRBJ2-3, with 8 positions matching TRBD1. The CDR3 sequence is 15 residues long. The J segment lost 1 base and the V segment lost 3 bases, leaving 3 bases of the junction unmatched. In germline, CDR1 is LNHDA, CDR2 SQIVND (reference sequence). The CDR3 sequence is CASSIGQGGTDTQYF. As DNA, the CDR3 is TGTGCCAGTAGTATCGGACAGGGAGGCACAGATACGCAGTATTTT.

V gene TRBV9 combines with J gene TRBJ2-7; TRBD2 matches at 9 bases. The CDR3 runs 15 residues. The V gene's germline CDR1 is SGDLS and CDR2 YYNGEE. Trimming took 0 bases from V and 6 from J; bases not matched to a gene: 7. The DNA of the CDR3 is TGTGCCAGCAGCGTAGCTGGTAGCGGGAGTGCCGAGCAGTACTTC. It yields the protein CASSVAGSGSAEQYF. The full variable domain, its missing parts supplied by reference TRBV9 and TRBJ2-7, is DSGVTQTPKHLITATGQRVTLRCSPRSGDLSVYWYQQSLDQGLQFLIQYYNGEERAKGNILERFSAQQFPDLHSELNLSSLELGDSALYFCASSVAGSGSAEQYFGPGTRLTVT.

The genes are TRBV5-4 and TRBJ2-7, with D uncertain. The germline gives CDR1 SGHNT, CDR2 YYREEE (reference sequence). The CDR3 has 14 residues. Trimming pared 0 bases from V and 0 bases from J, leaving 7 bases between. CDR3 loop: CASSLEMSSYEQYF. The CDR3 bases are TGTGCCAGCAGCTTGGAGATGAGCTCCTACGAGCAGTACTTC.

The V gene is TRBV19, the J gene TRBJ1-1; no reliable D call. Trimming shortened V by 11 bases and J by 0 bases, and 10 bases separated the two germline ends. This CDR3 comprises 12 residues. The germline gives CDR1 LNHDA, CDR2 SQIVND (reference sequence). CDR3 DNA sequence: TGTGCCTCCTGCGGGCTGAACACTGAAGCTTTCTTT. It specifies CASCGLNTEAFF.

A single count supports this clone. CDR3 DNA: TGTGCCAGCAGCCCGGACAGGGCCTCGGGGGGCTACACCTTC. This translates into CASSPDRASGGYTF. This chain links TRBV7-6 with TRBJ1-2; 8 nucleotides line up with TRBD1. This CDR3 spans 14 amino acids. Germline assignment: CDR1 SGHVS and CDR2 FNYEAQ. V shed 5 bases and J 8 bases; nucleotides not matched to a gene: 10.

V and J are TRBV6-5 and TRBJ2-7, with TRBD1 matching 8 bases. The V gene's germline CDR1 is MNHEY and CDR2 SVGAGI. This CDR3 has 15 amino acids. The V and J ends lost 9 bases and 0 bases, in that order; junction bases with no gene match: 10. CDR3 sequence reads: CASFYRDRISYEQYF. In DNA form, the CDR3 reads TGTGCCAGTTTTTACCGGGACAGGATCTCCTACGAGCAGTACTTC.

This chain connects TRBV7-9 to TRBJ1-2; 10 bases line up with TRBD1. The CDR3 totals 13 residues. Germline CDR1 SEHNR, CDR2 FQNEAQ (reference sequence). Trimming removed 5 bases from V and 8 bases from J; junction bases left unmatched: 5. CDR3 bases: TGTGCCAGCAGCCAGGACAGGGGGTTCGGCTACACCTTC. Its translation: CASSQDRGFGYTF.

This chain connects TRBV4-1 to TRBJ2-5; TRBD2 agrees at 14 bases. The trim removed 4 bases at V and 9 bases at J, leaving 10 bases unmatched. The germline gives CDR1 MGHRA, CDR2 YSYEKL. CDR3 length: 16 residues. In DNA, the CDR3 is TGCGCCAGCAGCCCGGGACTAGCGGGGGCCGGGGGGGCCCAGTACTTC. Translation gives CASSPGLAGAGGAQYF.

V is TRBV9 and J is TRBJ2-3; no reliable D call. Germline loops: CDR1 SGDLS, CDR2 YYNGEE. V was clipped by 3 bases and J by 5 bases, with 10 bases between them. The CDR3 has 13 amino acids. The CDR3 is CASSDRTGDTQYF. CDR3 coding DNA: TGTGCCAGCAGCGACCGTACGGGAGATACGCAGTATTTT.

This clone was seen only once. The chain is built from TRBV9 and TRBJ1-2; TRBD1 aligns across 8 bases. This CDR3 spans 17 amino acids. Unmatched junction bases numbered 12, after V lost 3 bases and J lost 2 bases. The germline gives CDR1 SGDLS, CDR2 YYNGEE. In nucleotides, the CDR3 is TGTGCCAGCAGCGAAAGGACAGGGTTAATTTCCAACTATGGCTACACCTTC. This codes for CASSERTGLISNYGYTF.

The rearrangement joins TRBV7-9 to TRBJ1-6; 7 positions agree with TRBD1. The CDR3 totals 15 residues. CDR1 and CDR2 from the germline V gene are SEHNR and FQNEAQ (reference sequence). Trimming took 4 bases from V and 3 from J; bases not matched to a gene: 3. The CDR3, as DNA: TGTGCCAGCAGCTCGGGGACAGTCTATAATTCACCCCTCCACTTT. Its translation is CASSSGTVYNSPLHF.

This chain links TRBV2 with TRBJ2-7, with 9 bases lining up with TRBD1. Germline CDR1 and CDR2: SNHLY and FYNNEI. V lost 6 bases, J lost 2 bases, and 8 bases stayed unmatched. CDR3 size: 15 residues. CDR3 loop: CASSAAGTGTYEQYF. The DNA for the CDR3 is TGTGCCAGCAGCGCCGCCGGGACAGGGACCTACGAGCAGTACTTC.

The V gene is TRBV18, the J gene TRBJ1-4; D gene ambiguous. V lost 0 bases and J lost 0, with 5 bases in between. Germline CDR1 is KGHSH and CDR2 is LQKENI. CDR3 length: 15 amino acids. CDR3 DNA: TGTGCCAGCTCACCACCCCTTGCAACTAATGAAAAACTGTTTTTT. Protein sequence: CASSPPLATNEKLFF.

The chain combines TRBV27 with TRBJ2-2; D is perhaps TRBD2 (6 bases). Trimming left V 10 bases short and J 7 bases short, with 19 bases between. This CDR3 has 14 amino acids. Germline CDR1 and CDR2: MNHEY and SMNVEV (reference sequence). The CDR3 DNA is TGTGCCACCAAACTGGGAGGCGCCGACGGGGAGCTGTTTTTT. Protein: CATKLGGADGELFF.

This chain uses TRBV9 with TRBJ1-6, with 7 bases fitting TRBD1. This CDR3 has 14 amino acids. Losses at the gene ends were 3 bases for V and 9 bases for J; bases not matched to a gene: 6. Germline loops: CDR1 SGDLS, CDR2 YYNGEE. CDR3 sequence reads: CASSGGGSGSPLHF. The CDR3 DNA reads as TGTGCCAGCAGCGGAGGGGGCTCAGGTTCACCCCTCCACTTT.

This clone appeared a single time. This chain's CDR3 is CASSQDPATEQYF. In DNA form, the CDR3 reads TGCGCCAGCAGCCAAGACCCTGCTACCGAGCAGTACTTC. The chain combines TRBV4-1 with TRBJ2-7; unclear D gene. Trimming left V 0 bases short and J 6 bases short, with 9 bases between. The CDR3 contains 13 residues. Germline V gives CDR1 MGHRA, CDR2 YSYEKL.

The chain recombines TRBV2 with TRBJ2-2; TRBD1 agrees at 9 bases. V dropped 6 bases and J dropped 5; count of bases not matched to a gene: 7. CDR3 size: 15 residues. The germline gives CDR1 SNHLY, CDR2 FYNNEI. The CDR3 loop is CASRATGGRTGELFF. CDR3 sequence (DNA): TGTGCCAGCAGGGCGACAGGGGGACGGACCGGGGAGCTGTTTTTT.

The chain carries TRBV21-1 and TRBJ2-2; the table's TRBD1 call for D was not verified on the DNA. TRBV21-1 is a known pseudogene. CDR3 length equals 14 residues. The CDR3 bases are TGTGCCAGCAGCAAAACCCCAGGGACCGGGGAGCTGTTTTTT. Its translation is CASSKTPGTGELFF.

V is TRBV6-5 and J is TRBJ1-5; TRBD1 matches 10 bases. CDR1 MNHEY and CDR2 SVGAGI come from the germline V gene. Trimming at V came to 0 bases and at J to 10 bases, leaving 6 bases not matched to a gene. The length of the CDR3 is 15 residues. CDR3 amino acids: CASSYSEGQGLPQHF. In nucleotides, the CDR3 is TGTGCCAGCAGTTACTCGGAGGGACAGGGGTTACCCCAGCATTTT.

The gene calls are TRBV10-2 and TRBJ2-7; D is possibly TRBD2 (6 bases). Between the trimmed V and J ends, which lost 10 bases and 7 bases, there was a span of 8 bases. Germline loops: CDR1 WSHSY, CDR2 SAAADI. The CDR3 consists of 9 residues. The CDR3 DNA follows: TGCGCCACCGGGAGAGAGCAGTACTTC. Protein: CATGREQYF.

The sample holds one count of this clone. The CDR3 is CATTTSGGVIPYEQYF. CDR3 in DNA: TGTGCCACCACGACTAGCGGGGGCGTAATACCCTACGAGCAGTACTTC. The chain has TRBV2 and TRBJ2-7; 12 bases are a match to TRBD2. Germline lookup yields CDR1 SNHLY and CDR2 FYNNEI. V shed 10 bases, J shed 2 bases, and the junction held 12 bases outside the gene matches. The CDR3 sequence is 16 residues long. The full variable domain, rest sourced from reference TRBV2 and TRBJ2-7, is EPEVTQTPSHQVTQMGQEVILRCVPISNHLYFYWYRQILGQKVEFLVSFYNNEISEKSEIFDDQFSVERPDGSNFTLKIRSTKLEDSAMYFCATTTSGGVIPYEQYFGPGTRLTVT.

Remarks on this clone: Germline and junction disagree at one end, which may indicate a read error. The rearrangement links TRBV4-2 to TRBJ2-7, with 9 bases identical to TRBD1. The germline V gene has CDR1 LGHNA and CDR2 YNFKEQ. The CDR3 has 17 amino acids. Here the CDR3 DNA reads TGTGCCAGCAGTCAAGGGGGGACAGGGCCCTGGGGGAACGAGCAGTACTTC. The encoded protein is CASSQGGTGPWGNEQYF.

The gene calls are TRBV16 and TRBJ1-1, with 7 positions matching TRBD1. Per the germline V gene, CDR1 is KGHSY and CDR2 is FQNENV. The CDR3 extends over 15 amino acids. Trimming at V came to 5 bases and at J to 1 base, leaving 7 bases not matched to a gene. Here the CDR3 reads CASSGTGQKNTEAFF. In DNA form, the CDR3 reads TGTGCCAGCAGCGGGACGGGACAGAAGAACACTGAAGCTTTCTTT. Looking up the rest from reference TRBV16 and TRBJ1-1 gives the full variable domain: GEEVAQTPKHLVRGEGQKAKLYCAPIKGHSYVFWYQQVLKNEFKFLISFQNENVFDETGMPKERFSAKCLPNSPCSLEIQATKLEDSAVYFCASSGTGQKNTEAFFGQGTRLTVV.